This entry lists 10 T cell receptor beta chains sequenced from one sample in a study of blood T cell repertoires in COVID-19. Some clones are missing from TCRdb's copy, which holds only in-frame ones; the method was immunoSEQ multiplex PCR. The data contain some 75,000 clones, approximately 90% of them singletons. The specimen was peripheral blood. Receptor source: a man aged 55 to 70 with acute or convalescent COVID-19.

This sequence joins TRBV5-1 and TRBJ1-1, with D maybe TRBD1 (6 bases). V was cut by 3 bases and J by 4 bases, with 10 bases left in between. The CDR3 length is 13 residues. Germline CDR1 SGHRS, CDR2 YFSETQ. The CDR3 DNA reads as TGCGCCAGCAGCTCACAGGGCCGCACTGAAGCTTTCTTT. This codes for CASSSQGRTEAFF.

This chain joins TRBV28 and TRBJ1-2, with 8 bases identical to TRBD1. In germline, CDR1 is MDHEN, CDR2 SYDVKM. CDR3 size: 13 residues. V dropped 4 bases and J dropped 8; count of bases not matched to a gene: 6. DNA for the CDR3: TGTGCCAGCAGTTCCCAGGGGGCGAGAGGCTACACCTTC. Translating it yields CASSSQGARGYTF.

The rearrangement joins TRBV5-5 to TRBJ2-5, with a possible D match to TRBD1 (7 bases). Germline CDR1 and CDR2: SGHKS and YYEKEE (reference sequence). V dropped 1 base and J dropped 2 bases, with 12 bases sitting between them. The CDR3 runs to 15 residues. CDR3 in DNA: TGTGCCAGCAGCTTGATACAGGGGAGGCAAGAGACCCAGTACTTC. Translating gives CASSLIQGRQETQYF.

The chain employs TRBV6-5 and TRBJ1-5; TRBD1 aligns across 8 bases. This CDR3 is built from 14 residues. Trimming cost V 5 bases and J 6 bases; bases outside gene matches: 6. Germline V gives CDR1 MNHEY, CDR2 SVGAGI. This CDR3 reads CASSPAGGGQPQHF. The DNA of the CDR3 is TGTGCCAGCAGTCCAGCAGGGGGCGGTCAGCCCCAGCATTTT.

In its sample, this clone was seen once. J is TRBJ2-7 and V is TRBV6-1, with 8 bases fitting TRBD1. CDR3 length: 17 residues. Germline V gives CDR1 MNHNS, CDR2 SASEGT. The V and J ends lost 2 bases and 2 bases, in that order; junction bases with no gene match: 11. The DNA for the CDR3 is TGTGCCAGCAGTGAATCCTATGAATACAGGGGGACCTACGAGCAGTACTTC. It specifies CASSESYEYRGTYEQYF.

The table lists this clone with a count of one. V is TRBV18 and J is TRBJ2-7, with 10 positions matching TRBD1. There are 14 residues in the CDR3. The germline V gene has CDR1 KGHSH and CDR2 LQKENI. V trimming: 5 bases; J trimming: 5 bases; junction bases outside the gene matches: 6. CDR3 loop: CASSEDRGRNEQYF. The CDR3 coding sequence is TGTGCCAGCTCAGAAGACAGGGGGCGGAACGAGCAGTACTTC.

The J gene is TRBJ1-2, the V gene TRBV18; maybe TRBD1 (5 bases). The CDR3 extends over 15 amino acids. Trimming stripped 0 bases from V and 4 bases from J, with 12 bases between. Per the germline V gene, CDR1 is KGHSH and CDR2 is LQKENI. The CDR3 is CASSPPEQATYGYTF. Here the CDR3 DNA reads TGTGCCAGCTCACCACCGGAACAGGCCACCTATGGCTACACCTTC. The full variable domain, rest sourced from reference TRBV18 and TRBJ1-2, is NAGVMQNPRHLVRRRGQEARLRCSPMKGHSHVYWYRQLPEEGLKFMVYLQKENIIDESGMPKERFSAEFPKEGPSILRIQQVVRGDSAAYFCASSPPEQATYGYTFGSGTRLTVV.

The chain carries TRBV10-2 and TRBJ2-4; tentative D call: TRBD2 (6 bases). CDR3 length: 13 amino acids. CDR1 and CDR2 from the germline V gene are WSHSY and SAAADI. Trimming cost V 5 bases and J 7 bases, with 12 bases left between them. The CDR3 is CASSYASDNIQYF. The CDR3 DNA reads as TGCGCCAGCAGTTATGCTAGCGATAACATTCAGTACTTC.

The chain's CDR3 is CATSSGGNNEQFF. The CDR3 nucleotides read TGTGCCACCAGCAGCGGGGGGAACAATGAGCAGTTCTTC. The V call is TRBV15, the J call TRBJ2-1; 7 bases are a match to TRBD2. Germline V gene data show CDR1 as LNHNV and CDR2 as YYDKDF (reference sequence). The trim removed 3 bases at V and 5 bases at J, leaving 1 base unmatched. The CDR3 is 13 amino acids.

The V gene is TRBV19, the J gene TRBJ1-2, with TRBD1 matching 7 bases. The length of the CDR3 is 13 residues. The ends lost 5 bases at V and 4 bases at J; junction bases unmatched: 4. Germline loops: CDR1 LNHDA, CDR2 SQIVND (reference sequence). Here the CDR3 DNA reads TGTGCCAGTAGTTCCCAGGGGGGCTATGGCTACACCTTC. This codes for CASSSQGGYGYTF.